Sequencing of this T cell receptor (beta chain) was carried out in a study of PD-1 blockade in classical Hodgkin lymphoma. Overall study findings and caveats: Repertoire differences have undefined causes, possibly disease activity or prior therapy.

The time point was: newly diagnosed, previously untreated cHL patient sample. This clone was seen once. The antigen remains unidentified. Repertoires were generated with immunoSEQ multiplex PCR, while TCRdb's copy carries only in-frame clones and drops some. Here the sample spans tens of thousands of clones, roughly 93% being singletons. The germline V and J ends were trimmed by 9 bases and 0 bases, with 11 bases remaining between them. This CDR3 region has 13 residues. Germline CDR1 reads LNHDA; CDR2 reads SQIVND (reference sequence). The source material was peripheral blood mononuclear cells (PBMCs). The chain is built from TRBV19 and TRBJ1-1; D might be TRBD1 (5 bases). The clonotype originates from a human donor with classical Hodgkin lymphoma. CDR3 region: CASTGPMNTEAFF. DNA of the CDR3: TGTGCCAGCACGGGACCTATGAACACTGAAGCTTTCTTT.